The 25 T cell receptor beta chains below all came from one sample that was sequenced in a study of blood T cell repertoires in COVID-19. Libraries were prepared by immunoSEQ multiplex PCR; TCRdb keeps only in-frame clonotypes and omits some of them. The profile shows around 200,000 clones, 75% to 90% of them singletons. The sequenced material came from peripheral blood. The receptors come from a human donor in a cohort sampled during active COVID-19.

The chain couples TRBV6-2 or TRBV6-3 to TRBJ2-3; TRBD1 agrees at 7 bases. Germline CDR1 reads MNHEY; CDR2 reads SVGEGT. J gave up 2 bases and V 5 bases, and 7 bases lay outside the gene matches. There are 15 residues in the CDR3. The CDR3 sequence is CASSDDRASTDTQYF. As DNA, the CDR3 is TGTGCCAGCAGTGACGACAGGGCCTCCACAGATACGCAGTATTTT.

The CDR3 here is CASSLGPGNTIYF. In DNA, the CDR3 is TGTGCCAGCAGCCTGGGCCCTGGAAACACCATATATTTT. This chain connects TRBV11-1 to TRBJ1-3; unclear D gene. Trimming removed 5 bases at V and 2 bases at J, with 7 bases between. CDR3 length equals 13 residues. Germline loops: CDR1 SGHAT, CDR2 FQDESV (reference sequence).

A few counts support this clone. The chain employs TRBV9 and TRBJ1-2; the match to TRBD1 covers 10 bases. The CDR3 consists of 14 residues. Germline trimming cut 4 bases from V and 5 bases from J; bases unmatched to any gene: 5. The germline CDR1 and CDR2 sequences are SGDLS and YYNGEE. CDR3 in DNA: TGTGCCAGCAGCCAGGGACAGGGGACGTATGGCTACACCTTC. Translating it yields CASSQGQGTYGYTF. The full variable domain, completed using reference TRBV9 and TRBJ1-2, is DSGVTQTPKHLITATGQRVTLRCSPRSGDLSVYWYQQSLDQGLQFLIQYYNGEERAKGNILERFSAQQFPDLHSELNLSSLELGDSALYFCASSQGQGTYGYTFGSGTRLTVV.

This chain uses TRBV6-1 with TRBJ2-7; tentative D call: TRBD1 (6 bases). Between the trimmed V and J ends, which lost 2 bases and 11 bases, there was a span of 13 bases. Germline V gene lookup returns CDR1 MNHNS and CDR2 SASEGT. CDR3 length: 12 residues. The CDR3 region has the DNA TGTGCCAGCAGTGAAACTGGACAGCTTGAGTACTTC. Protein product: CASSETGQLEYF.

The genes are TRBV7-6 and TRBJ2-1; 7 bases map to TRBD2. The CDR3 covers 13 residues. Germline CDR1 and CDR2: SGHVS and FNYEAQ. The V and J ends lost 4 bases and 9 bases, in that order; junction bases with no gene match: 6. CDR3 nucleotide sequence: TGTGCCAGCAGCTGGGAGGGGTACGGTGAGCAGTTCTTC. Encoded protein: CASSWEGYGEQFF. Filled out from reference TRBV7-6 and TRBJ2-1, the complete variable domain reads GAGVSQSPRYKVTKRGQDVALRCDPISGHVSLYWYRQALGQGPEFLTYFNYEAQQDKSGLPNDRFSAERPEGSISTLTIQRTEQRDSAMYRCASSWEGYGEQFFGPGTRLTVL.

J is TRBJ1-6 and V is TRBV28; 12 bases fit TRBD1. The junction had 12 bases not matched to a gene; V was cut back by 5 bases and J by 13 bases. The CDR3 extends over 16 amino acids. The germline V gene has CDR1 MDHEN and CDR2 SYDVKM. The CDR3 DNA follows: TGTGCCAGCAGTACGGAGTCCGGGACAGGGGGCCGGCCCCTCCACTTT. Protein: CASSTESGTGGRPLHF.

J is TRBJ1-5 and V is TRBV29-1, with a tentative D call TRBD1 (6 bases). Trimming left V 4 bases short and J 7 bases short, with 14 bases between. The CDR3 has 13 residues. The germline CDR1 and CDR2 sequences are SQVTM and ANQGSEA. The CDR3 protein is CSVGGNRDQPQHF. The CDR3 nucleotides are TGCAGCGTTGGGGGGAACAGGGACCAGCCCCAGCATTTT.

The chain recombines TRBV11-2 with TRBJ2-5; 7 nucleotides match TRBD2. The V gene's germline CDR1 is SGHAT and CDR2 FQNNGV. The CDR3 covers 15 residues. V was clipped by 6 bases and J by 5 bases; unmatched bases: 12. The CDR3 DNA reads TGTGCCAGCAGACCGTCTAGCGGCGGCGGGGAGACCCAGTACTTC. Protein: CASRPSSGGGETQYF.

V usage is TRBV5-4 and J usage is TRBJ2-3; 13 bases are a match to TRBD2. The germline gives CDR1 SGHNT, CDR2 YYREEE (reference sequence). The CDR3 loop spans 18 amino acids. V lost 2 bases, J lost 0 bases, and 6 bases stayed unmatched. The CDR3 nucleotides read TGTGCCAGCAGCTTAAAACTAGCGGGAGGGACTAGCACAGATACGCAGTATTTT. Translating gives CASSLKLAGGTSTDTQYF.

Points on this clone: This specimen includes other DNA sequences encoding the same CDR3. The chain employs TRBV19 and TRBJ1-1, with D unclear. CDR3 length: 14 residues. The V end lost 3 bases, the J end lost 0 bases, and 8 bases lay between the germline ends. Per germline, CDR1 LNHDA and CDR2 SQIVND (reference sequence). The DNA for the CDR3 is TGTGCCAGTAGTATGAGCCCGCTGAACACTGAAGCTTTCTTT. Its protein product is CASSMSPLNTEAFF.

The chain carries TRBV7-9 and TRBJ2-1, with 9 bases lining up with TRBD2. Germline V gene sequence: CDR1 SEHNR, CDR2 FQNEAQ (reference sequence). Unmatched junction bases numbered 1, after V lost 3 bases and J lost 4 bases. CDR3 length: 14 residues. DNA of the CDR3: TGTGCCAGCAGCTTTAGCGGGAGTTACAATGAGCAGTTCTTC. This encodes CASSFSGSYNEQFF.

This chain links TRBV5-4 with TRBJ2-7; 7 bases fit TRBD2. The trim removed 0 bases at V and 6 bases at J, leaving 9 bases unmatched. The germline CDR1 and CDR2 sequences are SGHNT and YYREEE (reference sequence). The CDR3 has 15 amino acids. This chain's CDR3 is CASSLGAAGEVEQYF. In DNA form, the CDR3 reads TGTGCCAGCAGCTTGGGAGCGGCGGGAGAGGTCGAGCAGTACTTC.

J is TRBJ2-7 and V is TRBV6-5; D possibly corresponds to TRBD2 (5 bases). The CDR3 length is 13 residues. Germline CDR1 MNHEY, CDR2 SVGAGI. The V gene lost 4 bases and the J gene lost 4 bases, with 11 bases spanning the gap. CDR3 region: CASSFGVNYEQYF. The CDR3 coding sequence is TGTGCCAGCAGTTTCGGGGTAAATTACGAGCAGTACTTC.

This chain links TRBV28 with TRBJ1-3; 9 bases match TRBD1. Germline lookup yields CDR1 MDHEN and CDR2 SYDVKM. The CDR3 totals 16 residues. Losses at the gene ends were 3 bases for V and 4 bases for J; bases not matched to a gene: 7. The CDR3 protein is CASSLRTGARGNTIYF. The DNA of the CDR3 is TGTGCCAGCAGTTTGCGGACAGGGGCGCGGGGAAACACCATATATTTT.

The rearrangement uses TRBV9 and TRBJ1-5, with 8 bases matching TRBD1. CDR1 and CDR2 (germline): SGDLS, YYNGEE. CDR3 length equals 16 residues. The V segment lost 6 bases and the J segment 6 bases; nucleotides outside the gene matches: 14. CDR3 protein: CASNTEEDRVTQPQHF. The CDR3 coding sequence is TGTGCCAGCAACACTGAGGAGGACAGGGTGACTCAGCCCCAGCATTTT.

This chain connects TRBV28 to TRBJ2-7; possible D gene TRBD2, 5 bases. Germline loops: CDR1 MDHEN, CDR2 SYDVKM. The ends were cut back, 6 bases at V and 4 bases at J, with 19 bases in the middle. The CDR3 spans 15 residues. The CDR3 loop is CASSLSHEGLYEQYF. In DNA, the CDR3 is TGTGCCAGCAGCCTCTCCCACGAGGGATTGTACGAGCAGTACTTC.

A remark on this clone: The same CDR3 also results from other DNA sequences found in this sample. The genes are TRBV30 and TRBJ2-7, with 14 bases that match TRBD2. The CDR3 is made up of 14 amino acids. Germline V gene sequence: CDR1 GTSNPN, CDR2 SVGIG (reference sequence). V lost 4 bases to trimming and J lost 3 bases; unmatched junction nucleotides: 2. The CDR3 DNA sequence: TGTGCCTGGACGGGACTAGCGGGAGTCTACGAGCAGTACTTC. This codes for CAWTGLAGVYEQYF.

V usage is TRBV10-3 and J usage is TRBJ1-4; D may be TRBD1 (5 bases). The ends were cut back, 4 bases at V and 4 bases at J, with 16 bases in the middle. This CDR3 region has 16 residues. Per the germline V gene, CDR1 is ENHRY and CDR2 is SYGVKD. The DNA for the CDR3 is TGTGCCATCAGTGGGGGGGACGGAGCAATTAATGAAAAACTGTTTTTT. Translating it yields CAISGGDGAINEKLFF.

The chain recombines TRBV7-2 with TRBJ2-5, with 12 nucleotides matching TRBD2. The germline V gene has CDR1 SGHTA and CDR2 FQGNSA. Trimming took 1 base from V and 5 from J; bases not matched to a gene: 2. CDR3 length: 15 amino acids. The CDR3, as DNA: TGTGCCAGCAGCTTAGGACTAGCGGGAGATGAGACCCAGTACTTC. Its translation is CASSLGLAGDETQYF.

This chain uses TRBV27 with TRBJ2-7; TRBD2 matches 11 bases. V gave up 1 base and J gave up 1 base; unmatched junction bases: 9. There are 18 residues in the CDR3. Germline V gene data show CDR1 as MNHEY and CDR2 as SMNVEV (reference sequence). The CDR3, as DNA: TGTGCCAGCAGTTTATTTTTCGTTGTAGCGGGAGGGTCCTACGAGCAGTACTTC. Translation: CASSLFFVVAGGSYEQYF.

This clone occurred once. The chain couples TRBV15 to TRBJ2-6; weak D call: TRBD2 (5 bases). V was clipped by 2 bases and J by 3 bases, with 8 bases between them. CDR1 and CDR2 from the germline V gene are LNHNV and YYDKDF (reference sequence). This CDR3 has 15 residues. Here the CDR3 reads CATSRRGYGANVLTF. CDR3 DNA sequence: TGTGCCACCAGCAGAAGAGGGTATGGGGCCAACGTCCTGACTTTC.

This rearrangement joins TRBV9 to TRBJ2-2; 7 bases fit TRBD2. In germline, CDR1 is SGDLS, CDR2 YYNGEE. The CDR3 has 16 amino acids. J was trimmed by 1 base and V by 3 bases; bases with no gene match: 6. The CDR3 DNA reads as TGTGCCAGCAGCGGCGGGGACTACCTGAACACCGGGGAGCTGTTTTTT. It specifies CASSGGDYLNTGELFF.

The CDR3 reads CASRQGWNEKLFF. As DNA, the CDR3 is TGTGCCAGCCGACAGGGGTGGAATGAAAAACTGTTTTTT. The chain recombines TRBV28 with TRBJ1-4; 8 bases agree with TRBD1. The CDR3 covers 13 residues. CDR1 and CDR2 from the germline V gene are MDHEN and SYDVKM. V was clipped by 8 bases and J by 5 bases; unmatched bases: 4.

This sequence joins TRBV6-2 or TRBV6-3 and TRBJ2-7; TRBD2 is a possible D gene (6 bases). The ends were cut back, 5 bases at V and 0 bases at J, with 11 bases in the middle. CDR3 length: 14 amino acids. Germline V gene data show CDR1 as MNHEY and CDR2 as SVGEGT. CDR3 amino acids: CASSKGGFSYEQYF. The CDR3 bases are TGTGCCAGCAGTAAAGGAGGGTTCTCCTACGAGCAGTACTTC.

V usage is TRBV5-1 and J usage is TRBJ2-6; D is unresolved. V lost 2 bases to trimming and J lost 0 bases, with 3 bases between them. From germline, CDR1 is SGHRS and CDR2 YFSETQ. This CDR3 spans 14 amino acids. Here the CDR3 reads CASSFSSGANVLTF. DNA of the CDR3: TGCGCCAGCAGCTTCAGCTCTGGGGCCAACGTCCTGACTTTC.